The source of this TCR beta chain is a study of PD-L1 blockade in urothelial cancer. About the study: Patients went on atezolizumab around 2014, receiving 1,200 mg intravenously every 3 weeks. The analyses of blood took place 3 weeks (second dose) and 6 weeks after treatment start.

Germline CDR1 reads MDHEN; CDR2 reads SYDVKM. The CDR3 loop spans 14 amino acids. The J segment lost 6 bases and the V segment lost 6 bases, leaving 10 bases of the junction unmatched. What went into each PCR as a spike was synthetic TCR analog templates. The assay was immunoSEQ multiplex PCR, and TCRdb's table has in-frame clones only and misses some. The data show some 120,000 clones, with approximately 90% seen just once and 1.5% to 2% held by the top ten. Time point defined: peripheral blood 6 weeks after treatment start. The specimen comprised PBMCs, sampled around atezolizumab (anti-PD-L1) treatment. This chain connects TRBV28 to TRBJ1-1, with 7 bases aligning to TRBD1. This sequence was found in a man in his sixties with urothelial cancer. CDR3 in DNA: TGTGCCAGCAGCCAGGAGGGGGCTTGGCCTGAAGCTTTCTTT. This encodes CASSQEGAWPEAFF.